Listed below are T cell receptor beta chains from one sample, sequenced in a study of blood T cell repertoires in COVID-19. The assay was immunoSEQ multiplex PCR, and TCRdb's table has in-frame clones only and misses some. The sample carries 35,000 to 45,000 clones, roughly 90% recorded once. The source material was peripheral blood. All receptors come from a human donor in a cohort sampled during active COVID-19. The CDR3 runs from the conserved cysteine through the conserved F or W. The order of the fields is J gene, D gene, clone size, V gene, CDR3 DNA, CDR3 protein. A D gene is named only where the DNA matches it firmly. Expanded clones are given a class, and other clones once, few, many or no size at all.

j_gene: TRBJ2-3
d_gene: -
abundance: -
v_gene: TRBV29-1
CDR3nt: TGCAGCGTTGACCAGGGCACAGATACGCAGTATTTT
CDR3aa: CSVDQGTDTQYF

j_gene: TRBJ1-6
d_gene: -
abundance: few
v_gene: TRBV2
CDR3nt: TGTGCCAGCAGTGTACAGAGTACGAACCTCCACTTT
CDR3aa: CASSVQSTNLHF

j_gene: TRBJ1-1
d_gene: -
abundance: -
v_gene: TRBV7-8
CDR3nt: TGTGCCAGCAGCTTAGAGACACCGAACACTGAAGCTTTCTTT
CDR3aa: CASSLETPNTEAFF

j_gene: TRBJ1-1
d_gene: -
abundance: once
v_gene: TRBV5-6
CDR3nt: TGTGCCAGCAGCCCCTGGCAGGTTAACACTGAAGCTTTCTTT
CDR3aa: CASSPWQVNTEAFF

j_gene: TRBJ2-5
d_gene: TRBD2
abundance: -
v_gene: TRBV7-9
CDR3nt: TGTGCCAGCAGCTTGGCTAGCGGGGGGTTTGGAGAGACCCAGTACTTC
CDR3aa: CASSLASGGFGETQYF

j_gene: TRBJ2-3
d_gene: TRBD2
abundance: -
v_gene: TRBV6-2/TRBV6-3
CDR3nt: TGTGCCAGCAGTTACTCGAGAGCTCTTGAGAGCGGGGTCCTGACAGATACGCAGTATTTT
CDR3aa: CASSYSRALESGVLTDTQYF

j_gene: TRBJ2-1
d_gene: -
abundance: -
v_gene: TRBV3-1/TRBV3-2
CDR3nt: TGTGCCAGCAGCCAAACCTCTAGCTCCTACAATGAGCAGTTCTTC
CDR3aa: CASSQTSSSYNEQFF

j_gene: TRBJ1-4
d_gene: -
abundance: -
v_gene: TRBV30
CDR3nt: TGTGCCTGGAGTGGCCCCGGGGGAGAAAAACTGTTTTTT
CDR3aa: CAWSGPGGEKLFF

j_gene: TRBJ2-2
d_gene: -
abundance: once
v_gene: TRBV1
CDR3nt: TGCACCAGCAGCCAAGGAGTTAAGGGAGTTTCGAACACCGGGGAGCTGTTTTTT
CDR3aa: CTSSQGVKGVSNTGELFF

j_gene: TRBJ1-6
d_gene: -
abundance: -
v_gene: TRBV27
CDR3nt: TGTGCCAGCGGTCTGGCGGGGGGTATACGATCACCCCTCCACTTT
CDR3aa: CASGLAGGIRSPLHF

j_gene: TRBJ2-7
d_gene: -
abundance: -
v_gene: TRBV27
CDR3nt: TGTGCCAGCAGTTTCTTGGGGGCAGACGAGCAGTACTTC
CDR3aa: CASSFLGADEQYF

j_gene: TRBJ1-2
d_gene: TRBD1
abundance: -
v_gene: TRBV2
CDR3nt: TGTGCCAGCAGCCTTGACACAGGGGACTATGGCTACACCTTC
CDR3aa: CASSLDTGDYGYTF

j_gene: TRBJ1-1
d_gene: -
abundance: -
v_gene: TRBV6-5
CDR3nt: TGTGCCAGCGCACAGGGAGCGACTGAAGCTTTCTTT
CDR3aa: CASAQGATEAFF

j_gene: TRBJ1-2
d_gene: -
abundance: -
v_gene: TRBV28
CDR3nt: TGTGCCAGCAGTTTATTGGGCAGACGTTATGGCTACACCTTC
CDR3aa: CASSLLGRRYGYTF

j_gene: TRBJ1-4
d_gene: -
abundance: -
v_gene: TRBV10-2
CDR3nt: TGCGCCAGCAAGAACCTCGCAGGGGAAAAACTGTTTTTT
CDR3aa: CASKNLAGEKLFF

j_gene: TRBJ1-1
d_gene: -
abundance: few
v_gene: TRBV18
CDR3nt: TGTGCCAGCTCATACACAGCGAACACTGAAGCTTTCTTT
CDR3aa: CASSYTANTEAFF

j_gene: TRBJ1-1
d_gene: -
abundance: -
v_gene: TRBV6-5
CDR3nt: TGTGCCAGCAGCCTGTCCTACAGGGACGTGGAAGCTTTCTTT
CDR3aa: CASSLSYRDVEAFF

j_gene: TRBJ2-7
d_gene: -
abundance: -
v_gene: TRBV5-5
CDR3nt: TGTGCCAGCAGCTTGGCGGCGGGGCCTGAGTACTTC
CDR3aa: CASSLAAGPEYF

j_gene: TRBJ2-3
d_gene: TRBD2
abundance: -
v_gene: TRBV19
CDR3nt: TGTGCCAGTAGGGCTAGCGGGACCTCAGATACGCAGTATTTT
CDR3aa: CASRASGTSDTQYF

j_gene: TRBJ2-1
d_gene: TRBD1
abundance: -
v_gene: TRBV10-1
CDR3nt: TGCGCCAGCAGTGTGGACAGGATGAACTACAATGAGCAGTTCTTC
CDR3aa: CASSVDRMNYNEQFF

j_gene: TRBJ2-1
d_gene: TRBD1
abundance: -
v_gene: TRBV13
CDR3nt: TGTGCCAGCAGCCCCAGGGGGAGCTCCTACAATGAGCAGTTCTTC
CDR3aa: CASSPRGSSYNEQFF

j_gene: TRBJ2-7
d_gene: TRBD1
abundance: -
v_gene: TRBV6-1
CDR3nt: TGTGCCAGCAGGGAAGACTCGAAGACAGGGTTTAGCTCCTACGAGCAGTACTTC
CDR3aa: CASREDSKTGFSSYEQYF

j_gene: TRBJ2-3
d_gene: TRBD2
abundance: few
v_gene: TRBV7-9
CDR3nt: TGTGCCAGCAGCACCCGGGCTATGGGGGGGACCACAGATACGCAGTATTTT
CDR3aa: CASSTRAMGGTTDTQYF

j_gene: TRBJ2-7
d_gene: TRBD2
abundance: -
v_gene: TRBV5-1
CDR3nt: TGCGCCAGCAGCTTGTTAGCGGGGGACTCCTACGAGCAGTACTTC
CDR3aa: CASSLLAGDSYEQYF